These T cell receptor beta chains were read from a single sample in a study of cytotoxic CD8 clonotypes in ibrutinib-treated CLL. Sequenced by immunoSEQ multiplex PCR; TCRdb stores in-frame clones only, minus some. The sample lists 250,000 to 350,000 clones; roughly four fifths were seen once. The sequencing here drew on PBMCs, taken at disease progression, from a patient treated with ibrutinib. All receptors derive from a human donor with chronic lymphocytic leukemia. The CDR3 runs from the conserved cysteine through the conserved F or W. A D gene is named only where the DNA matches it firmly. Not every row has a clone size; where given, it reads once, few, many or a size class.

-	TRBJ1-6	-	TRBV10-2	CASRAGHLNSPLHF	TGCGCCAGCAGGGCGGGACATCTTAATTCACCCCTCCACTTT
-	TRBJ2-7	TRBD1	TRBV4-1	CASSQTDRVYEQYF	TGCGCCAGCAGCCAAACGGACAGGGTCTACGAGCAGTACTTC
-	TRBJ1-2	-	TRBV5-1	CASSFTSANYGYTF	TGCGCCAGCAGCTTTACATCCGCTAACTATGGCTACACCTTC
-	TRBJ2-3	-	TRBV7-6	CASSLAEVSTDTQYF	TGTGCCAGCAGCTTAGCGGAGGTTAGCACAGATACGCAGTATTTT
-	TRBJ1-2	-	TRBV10-3	CAISESTGILNYGYTF	TGTGCCATCAGTGAGTCGACAGGAATACTTAACTATGGCTACACCTTC
-	TRBJ1-1	-	TRBV18	CASSPKDSGYTEAFF	TGTGCCAGCTCACCGAAGGACAGTGGGTACACTGAAGCTTTCTTT
-	TRBJ2-7	TRBD1	TRBV28	CASSLFSGTGLGYEQYF	TGTGCCAGCAGTTTATTCTCCGGGACAGGGCTTGGTTACGAGCAGTACTTC
-	TRBJ2-7	-	TRBV7-8	CASSPRTYEQYF	TGTGCCAGCAGCCCCAGGACCTACGAGCAGTACTTC
few	TRBJ2-7	-	TRBV9	CASSVGAAYEQYF	TGTGCCAGCAGCGTAGGCGCAGCCTACGAGCAGTACTTC
-	TRBJ2-3	TRBD2	TRBV13	CASSPLTFSLAGGTTDTQYF	TGTGCCAGCAGCCCCCTAACTTTTTCTTTGGCGGGAGGAACCACAGATACGCAGTATTTT
few	TRBJ2-1	-	TRBV5-1	CASSLGVPNEQFF	TGCGCCAGCAGCTTGGGGGTACCCAATGAGCAGTTCTTC
-	TRBJ2-1	-	TRBV7-8	CASSSHRDGSYNEQFF	TGTGCCAGCAGCTCCCACCGGGACGGCAGTTACAATGAGCAGTTCTTC
-	TRBJ2-3	-	TRBV2	CASSDRSGWADTQYF	TGTGCCAGCAGTGATAGGTCAGGTTGGGCAGATACGCAGTATTTT
-	TRBJ2-1	TRBD2	TRBV28	CASSRLAAGSEQFF	TGTGCCAGCAGTCGACTAGCGGCGGGGAGTGAGCAGTTCTTC
-	TRBJ1-1	-	TRBV29-1	CSSGQMNTEAFF	TGCAGCTCCGGACAGATGAACACTGAAGCTTTCTTT
-	TRBJ2-1	-	TRBV11-2	CASSLERLAYNEQFF	TGTGCCAGCAGCTTAGAAAGACTAGCCTACAATGAGCAGTTCTTC
few	TRBJ2-7	TRBD2	TRBV5-1	CASSLAKRGTDEQYF	TGCGCCAGCAGCTTGGCCAAGCGGGGGACCGACGAGCAGTACTTC
-	TRBJ1-2	-	TRBV19	CASSIAGAGYTF	TGTGCCAGTAGTATAGCAGGGGCTGGCTACACCTTC
-	TRBJ2-1	TRBD2	TRBV10-3	CAISEGGSNYNEQFF	TGTGCCATCAGTGAGGGCGGGAGTAACTACAATGAGCAGTTCTTC
-	TRBJ2-1	TRBD2	TRBV28	CASRGDRTSGPYNEQFF	TGTGCCAGCAGGGGGGACAGGACTAGCGGGCCCTACAATGAGCAGTTCTTC
few	TRBJ2-2	-	TRBV9	CASSVAKIGGLYTGELFF	TGTGCCAGCAGCGTAGCTAAAATTGGGGGATTGTACACCGGGGAGCTGTTTTTT
once	TRBJ2-5	TRBD2	TRBV5-1	CASSLSGGETQYF	TGCGCCAGCAGCTTGTCGGGGGGAGAGACCCAGTACTTC
-	TRBJ1-1	-	TRBV7-2	CASSLDLGTEAFF	TGTGCCAGCAGCTTAGATCTGGGGACTGAAGCTTTCTTT
-	TRBJ2-3	TRBD2	TRBV11-2	CASSLEAATSGGLVPDTQYF	TGTGCCAGCAGCTTAGAGGCTGCGACTAGCGGGGGGCTGGTCCCAGATACGCAGTATTTT
few	TRBJ1-5	-	TRBV5-6	CASSLRGATQPQHF	TGTGCCAGCAGCTTGAGGGGGGCTACGCAGCCCCAGCATTTT
-	TRBJ2-2	-	TRBV29-1	CSVETASNTGELFF	TGCAGCGTCGAGACGGCCTCGAACACCGGGGAGCTGTTTTTT
-	TRBJ1-1	-	TRBV7-9	CASSLRDNLEAFF	TGTGCCAGCAGCCTCCGGGACAACCTTGAAGCTTTCTTT
-	TRBJ2-2	-	TRBV15	CATSRARGNTGELFF	TGTGCCACCAGCAGAGCACGGGGGAACACCGGGGAGCTGTTTTTT
-	TRBJ2-7	TRBD2	TRBV5-6	CASSLDRGGRIYEQYF	TGTGCCAGCAGCTTGGACCGGGGCGGGAGGATATACGAGCAGTACTTC
-	TRBJ1-2	-	TRBV2	CASSVPGTPAYTF	TGTGCCAGCAGTGTCCCCGGGACTCCCGCCTACACCTTC
-	TRBJ1-4	-	TRBV28	CASSLRALQANEKLFF	TGTGCCAGCAGTCTACGGGCTCTTCAGGCTAATGAAAAACTGTTTTTT
few	TRBJ2-1	-	TRBV4-1	CASSQPLKQVGRYNEQFF	TGCGCCAGCAGCCAACCACTCAAACAGGTGGGCCGGTACAATGAGCAGTTCTTC
-	TRBJ2-2	-	TRBV7-2	CASSLAVPNTGELFF	TGTGCCAGCAGCTTAGCGGTACCGAACACCGGGGAGCTGTTTTTT
-	TRBJ1-1	-	TRBV5-4	CASSLGGANTEAFF	TGTGCCAGCAGCTTGGGAGGCGCGAACACTGAAGCTTTCTTT
-	TRBJ2-7	-	TRBV7-2	CASSFTPPGQARYYEQYF	TGTGCCAGCAGCTTTACACCTCCGGGCCAGGCGAGGTACTACGAGCAGTACTTC
-	TRBJ2-7	-	TRBV20-1	CSVSQNYEQYF	TGCAGTGTGTCACAGAACTACGAGCAGTACTTC
-	TRBJ2-7	TRBD1	TRBV28	CASRGTGISYEQYF	TGTGCCAGCAGAGGGACAGGGATCTCCTACGAGCAGTACTTC
-	TRBJ2-1	-	TRBV4-1	CASSQVTYAGRPYNEQFF	TGCGCCAGCAGCCAAGTCACGTACGCAGGCAGGCCCTACAATGAGCAGTTCTTC
once	TRBJ2-7	-	TRBV21-1	CASSKEWHDGGREQYF	TGTGCCAGCAGCAAAGAATGGCATGACGGAGGGCGCGAGCAGTACTTC
-	TRBJ2-1	TRBD2	TRBV7-3	CASSLSGGGPYNEQFF	TGTGCCAGCAGCTTATCAGGCGGGGGGCCTTACAATGAGCAGTTCTTC
-	TRBJ2-7	-	TRBV4-1	CASSQTPTGWVYEQYF	TGCGCCAGCAGCCAAACCCCCACAGGGTGGGTTTACGAGCAGTACTTC
-	TRBJ2-7	TRBD2	TRBV4-1	CASSRPGTSSYEQYF	TGCGCCAGCAGCCGACCGGGGACTAGCTCCTACGAGCAGTACTTC
-	TRBJ2-5	-	TRBV7-9	CASSSNRESQETQYF	TGTGCCAGCAGCTCAAACAGGGAATCCCAAGAGACCCAGTACTTC
few	TRBJ1-6	-	TRBV5-1	CASSFSQTTYNSPLHF	TGCGCCAGCAGCTTCAGCCAGACCACTTATAATTCACCCCTCCACTTT
-	TRBJ2-7	TRBD2	TRBV2	CASRALAGGEQYF	TGTGCCAGCAGGGCGTTAGCGGGAGGCGAGCAGTACTTC